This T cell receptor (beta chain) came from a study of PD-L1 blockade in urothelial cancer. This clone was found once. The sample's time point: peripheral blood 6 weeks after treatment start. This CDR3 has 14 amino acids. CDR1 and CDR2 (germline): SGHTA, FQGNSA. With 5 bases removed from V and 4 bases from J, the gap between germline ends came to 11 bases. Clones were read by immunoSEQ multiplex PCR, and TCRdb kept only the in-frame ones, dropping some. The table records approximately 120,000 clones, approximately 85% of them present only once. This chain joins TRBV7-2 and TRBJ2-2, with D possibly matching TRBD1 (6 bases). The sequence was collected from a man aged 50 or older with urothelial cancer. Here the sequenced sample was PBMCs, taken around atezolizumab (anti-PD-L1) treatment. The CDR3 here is CASSRQVPTGELFF. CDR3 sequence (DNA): TGTGCCAGCAGCCGACAGGTACCCACCGGGGAGCTGTTTTTT. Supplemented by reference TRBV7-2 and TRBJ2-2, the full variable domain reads GAGVSQSPSNKVTEKGKDVELRCDPISGHTALYWYRQSLGQGLEFLIYFQGNSAPDKSGLPSDRFSAERTGGSVSTLTIQRTQQEDSAVYLCASSRQVPTGELFFGEGSRLTVL.